The entry below gives a single TCR beta chain sequence along with its context. The sample comes from a study of blood T cell repertoires in COVID-19. Study overall: COVID-19 samples, acute and convalescent, were from the United States, Italy and Spain. The cDNA or gDNA used as material had been derived from T cells, B-cell-depleted T cells, or PBMCs.

CDR1 and CDR2 (germline): MNHEY, SMNVEV (reference sequence). The V and J ends lost 0 bases and 8 bases, in that order; junction bases with no gene match: 8. CDR3 length equals 18 residues. Authors' methods: Using reference gene primer amplification, nucleated cell counts were estimated. Clones were sequenced by immunoSEQ multiplex PCR, and TCRdb holds only the in-frame ones, with some missing. Clone size and V and J calls were adopted from that table, with D and trimming inferred from the DNA. Here the sample spans 70,000 to 95,000 clones, 89% being singletons. Sequenced sample: peripheral blood. The rearrangement joins TRBV27 to TRBJ1-6; TRBD1 aligns across 12 bases. The clonotype comes from a man aged 50 to 59 with COVID-19, enrolled during active disease. As DNA, the CDR3 is TGTGCCAGCAGTTTATCCGGGACAGGGGGCGTTTTGTATTCACCCCTCCACTTT. It specifies CASSLSGTGGVLYSPLHF.